Included here is one T cell receptor beta chain sequence, with context. These data are taken from a study of blood T cell repertoires in COVID-19. Study context: There were acute and convalescent COVID-19 samples, and they came from the United States, Italy and Spain.

Methods used by the authors: For nucleated cells, counts were estimated from reference gene primer amplification. Sequencing was performed with immunoSEQ multiplex PCR; in TCRdb, only in-frame clones are kept and a portion is missing. From that table come the V and J calls and clone size; the DNA was used to work out D and trimming. Here the sample spans 130,000 or so clones, about 80% being singletons. This clonotype originated in a middle-aged man who had recovered from COVID-19. The sequenced sample was PBMCs or T cells enriched from blood (not recorded which).

The CDR3 loop reads CASSITGDEQYF. The CDR3 DNA sequence: TGTGCCAGTAGTATAACAGGGGACGAGCAGTACTTC. The chain recombines TRBV19 with TRBJ2-7, with TRBD1 matching over 7 bases. J gave up 5 bases and V 2 bases, and 0 bases lay outside the gene matches. Looked up from germline, CDR1 is LNHDA and CDR2 is SQIVND (reference sequence). The CDR3 has 12 amino acids.